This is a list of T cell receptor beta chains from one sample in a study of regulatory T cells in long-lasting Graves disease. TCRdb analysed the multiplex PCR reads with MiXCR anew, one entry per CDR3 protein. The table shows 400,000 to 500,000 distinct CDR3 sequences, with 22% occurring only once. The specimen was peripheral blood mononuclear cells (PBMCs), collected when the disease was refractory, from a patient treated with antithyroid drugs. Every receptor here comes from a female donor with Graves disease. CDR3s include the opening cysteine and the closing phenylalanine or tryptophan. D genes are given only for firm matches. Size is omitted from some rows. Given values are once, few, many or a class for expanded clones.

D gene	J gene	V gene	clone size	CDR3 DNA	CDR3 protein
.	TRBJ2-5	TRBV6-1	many	TGTGCCAGCAATAGCCGTCACAGAGGGGCCCAAGAGACCCAGTACTTC	CASNSRHRGAQETQYF
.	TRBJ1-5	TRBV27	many	TGTGCCAGCAGTTCCCGTATGGGGGATAATCAGCCCCAGCATTTT	CASSSRMGDNQPQHF
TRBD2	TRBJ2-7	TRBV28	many	TGTGCCAGCAGCCAAGGGACTAGCGGGGGGTACGAGCAGTACTTC	CASSQGTSGGYEQYF
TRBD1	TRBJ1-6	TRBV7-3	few	TGTGCCAGCAGCTCTCGGACAGGGGGATTTTCACCCCTCCACTTT	CASSSRTGGFSPLHF
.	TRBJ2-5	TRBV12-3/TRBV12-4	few	TGTGCCAGCAGTTACTTTCAAGAGACCCAGTACTTC	CASSYFQETQYF
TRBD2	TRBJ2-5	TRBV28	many	TGTGCCAGCAGAGTAGCGGGCGAGGGGGAGACCCAGTACTTC	CASRVAGEGETQYF
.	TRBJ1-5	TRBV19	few	TGTGCCAGTAGTATAGAGGGTGGAAATCAGCCCCAGCATTTT	CASSIEGGNQPQHF
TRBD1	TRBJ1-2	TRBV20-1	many	TGCAGTGCTATAAGACAGGGTACTGGCTACACCTTC	CSAIRQGTGYTF
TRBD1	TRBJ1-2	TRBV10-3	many	TGTGCCATCGGCCGGGACAGGGGCACCGTGAACTATGGCTACACCTTC	CAIGRDRGTVNYGYTF
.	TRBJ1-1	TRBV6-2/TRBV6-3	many	TGTGCCAGCAGTCATGACAGAGTGAACACTGAAGCTTTCTTT	CASSHDRVNTEAFF
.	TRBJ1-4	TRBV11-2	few	TGTGCCAGCAGCGTCCGCTGGGATAATGAAAAACTGTTTTTT	CASSVRWDNEKLFF
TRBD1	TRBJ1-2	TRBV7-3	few	TGTGCCAGCAGCTCGTATCAGGGGGATGGCTACACCTTC	CASSSYQGDGYTF
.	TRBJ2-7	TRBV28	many	TGTGCCAGCAGTTCAGCCTGGGGGGAGGTCGAGCAGTACTTC	CASSSAWGEVEQYF
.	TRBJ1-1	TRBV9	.	TGTGCCAGCAGCCCTCATCTGGGGGAGAACACTGAAGCTTTCTTT	CASSPHLGENTEAFF
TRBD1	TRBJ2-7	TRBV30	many	TGTGCCTGGAGCGCAGGACAGGGGGCTGGGGGGCAGTACTTC	CAWSAGQGAGGQYF
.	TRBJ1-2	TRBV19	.	TGTGCCAGTACCGGGACCGAGTATGGCTACACCTTC	CASTGTEYGYTF
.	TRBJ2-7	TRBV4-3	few	TGCGCCAGCAGCCAAGATTGGGACGGGCAGGGGAGGTACGAGCAGTACTTC	CASSQDWDGQGRYEQYF
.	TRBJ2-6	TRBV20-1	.	TGCAGTGCCGTCACTGGGGCCAACGTCCTGACTTTC	CSAVTGANVLTF
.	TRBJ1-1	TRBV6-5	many	TGTGCCAGCAGTTATGTCGGGCAGGACACTGAAGCTTTCTTT	CASSYVGQDTEAFF
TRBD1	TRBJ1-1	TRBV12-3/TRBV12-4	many	TGTGCCAGCAGCACAGGGGGTTCTGAAGCTTTCTTT	CASSTGGSEAFF
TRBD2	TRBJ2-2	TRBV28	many	TGTGCCAGCAGTTTGGGAGGGGTGTTAACCGGGGAGCTGTTTTTT	CASSLGGVLTGELFF
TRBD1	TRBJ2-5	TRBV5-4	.	TGTGCCAGCAGCCGGGCCGGGACAGGGGTAAGGGAGACCCAGTACTTC	CASSRAGTGVRETQYF
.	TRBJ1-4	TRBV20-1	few	TGCAGTGCTAGAGGGTCTGGGACACCGATCCTCGCAACTAATGAAAAACTGTTTTTT	CSARGSGTPILATNEKLFF
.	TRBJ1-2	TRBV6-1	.	TGTGCCACCCGAAGTCTAGAAAACTATGGCTACACCTTC	CATRSLENYGYTF
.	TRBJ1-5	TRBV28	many	TGTGCCAGCAGTTTGTTAGGGGCAGGAGATCAGCCCCAGCATTTT	CASSLLGAGDQPQHF
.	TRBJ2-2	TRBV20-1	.	TGCAGTGCTGCAGGGTCGGCGAACACCGGGGAGCTGTTTTTT	CSAAGSANTGELFF
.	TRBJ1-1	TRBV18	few	TGTGCCAGCTCGCCAGGGGACTTGGCTGAAGCTTTCTTT	CASSPGDLAEAFF
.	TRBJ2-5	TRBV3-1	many	TGTGCCAGCAGCCAAGGCTGGGCCCAGTACTTC	CASSQGWAQYF
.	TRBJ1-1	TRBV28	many	TGTGCCAGCAGTTCGGCAGGCGTGAACACTGAAGCTTTCTTT	CASSSAGVNTEAFF
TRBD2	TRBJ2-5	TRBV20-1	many	TGCAGTGCTAGAGATCCTAGCGGCGAAGAGACCCAGTACTTC	CSARDPSGEETQYF
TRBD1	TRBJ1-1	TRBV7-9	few	TGTGCCAGCAGCTTGGGGACAGCATCTCTTATGAACACTGAAGCTTTCTTT	CASSLGTASLMNTEAFF
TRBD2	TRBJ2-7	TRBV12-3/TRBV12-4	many	TGTGCCAGCAGTTTACTAGCGGGGGGCTACGAGCAGTACTTC	CASSLLAGGYEQYF
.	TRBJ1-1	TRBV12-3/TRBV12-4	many	TGTGCCAGCAGTTTATATCTGCTTGGGGGGGCTAGCACTGAAGCTTTCTTT	CASSLYLLGGASTEAFF
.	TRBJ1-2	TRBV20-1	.	TGCAGTGCTAGAGAGTCGATGCAGATCTATGGCTACACCTTC	CSARESMQIYGYTF
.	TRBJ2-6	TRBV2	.	TGTGCCAGCAGCTTCGGGTCCGCTAACTCTGGGGCCAACGTCCTGACTTTC	CASSFGSANSGANVLTF
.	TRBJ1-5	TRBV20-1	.	TGCAGTGCTAGAGAATTTTGGGCAGGGGAGAGCAATCAGCCCCAGCATTTT	CSAREFWAGESNQPQHF
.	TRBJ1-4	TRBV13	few	TGTGCCAGCGGCCGATGGAGGGGTGAAAAACTGTTTTTT	CASGRWRGEKLFF
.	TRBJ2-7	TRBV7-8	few	TGTGCCAGCAGCTTATCTCTGGGGGCGGAGAGCTCCTACGAGCAGTACTTC	CASSLSLGAESSYEQYF
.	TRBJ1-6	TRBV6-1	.	TGTGCCAGCAGGGAGTGGGACGGACATTCACCCCTCCACTTT	CASREWDGHSPLHF
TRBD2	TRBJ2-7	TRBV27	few	TGTGCCAGCAGCGCCTCCGGCGGGGGATCCTACGAGCAGTACTTC	CASSASGGGSYEQYF
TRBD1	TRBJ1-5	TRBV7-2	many	TGTGCCAGCAGCACCGACAGGGTTGACAATCAGCCCCAGCATTTT	CASSTDRVDNQPQHF
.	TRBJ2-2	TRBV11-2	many	TGTGCCAGCAGCAACGGAGGTACGAACACCGGGGAGCTGTTTTTT	CASSNGGTNTGELFF
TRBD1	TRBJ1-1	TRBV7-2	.	TGTGCCAGCAGCATATGGACAGGGGGCGGTCCGGGCACTGAAGCTTTCTTT	CASSIWTGGGPGTEAFF
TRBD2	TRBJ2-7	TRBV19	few	TGTGCCAGTAGTCTAAAGCGGGGGGCGGAGGGCGAGCAGTACTTC	CASSLKRGAEGEQYF
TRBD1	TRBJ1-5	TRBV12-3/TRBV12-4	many	TGTGCCAGGGGTAAGACAGGGGGCTTTAATCAGCCCCAGCATTTT	CARGKTGGFNQPQHF